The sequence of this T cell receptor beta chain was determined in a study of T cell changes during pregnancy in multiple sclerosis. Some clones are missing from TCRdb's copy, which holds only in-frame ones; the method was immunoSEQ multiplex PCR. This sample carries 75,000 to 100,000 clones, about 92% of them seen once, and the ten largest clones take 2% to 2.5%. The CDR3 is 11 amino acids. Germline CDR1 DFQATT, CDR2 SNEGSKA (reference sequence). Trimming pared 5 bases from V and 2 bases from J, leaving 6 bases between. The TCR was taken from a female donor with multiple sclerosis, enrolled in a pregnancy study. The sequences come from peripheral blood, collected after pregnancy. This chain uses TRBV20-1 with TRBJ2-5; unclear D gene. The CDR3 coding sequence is TGCAGTGCTCGGGTTCAAGAGACCCAGTACTTC. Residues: CSARVQETQYF.